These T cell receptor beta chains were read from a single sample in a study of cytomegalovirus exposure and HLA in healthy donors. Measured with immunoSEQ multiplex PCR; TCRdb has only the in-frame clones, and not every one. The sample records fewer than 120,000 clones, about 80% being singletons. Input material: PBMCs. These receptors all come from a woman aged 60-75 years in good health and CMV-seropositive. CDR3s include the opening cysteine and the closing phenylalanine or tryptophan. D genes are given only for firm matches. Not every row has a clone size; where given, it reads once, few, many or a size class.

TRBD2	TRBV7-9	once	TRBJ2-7	CASSFGSGLGSTYEQYF	TGTGCCAGCAGCTTCGGTTCAGGACTAGGCTCAACCTACGAGCAGTACTTC
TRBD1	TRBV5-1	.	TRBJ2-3	CASSPGQGVSTDTQYF	TGCGCCAGCAGCCCGGGACAGGGGGTCAGCACGGATACGCAGTATTTT
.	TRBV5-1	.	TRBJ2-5	CASSSLGGAGETQYF	TGCGCCAGCAGCTCCCTCGGAGGGGCCGGGGAGACCCAGTACTTC
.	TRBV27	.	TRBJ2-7	CASSRRGYEQYF	TGTGCCAGCAGTAGAAGGGGGTACGAGCAGTACTTC
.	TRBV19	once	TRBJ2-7	CASSPQQGYEQYF	TGTGCCAGTAGTCCCCAACAGGGATACGAGCAGTACTTC
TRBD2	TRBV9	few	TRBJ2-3	CASSGAGGAGTVRSTDTQYF	TGTGCCAGCAGCGGGGCGGGGGGAGCGGGGACGGTAAGAAGCACAGATACGCAGTATTTT
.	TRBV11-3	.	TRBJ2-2	CASSARLFPGELFF	TGTGCCAGCAGCGCCCGACTGTTCCCCGGGGAGCTGTTTTTT
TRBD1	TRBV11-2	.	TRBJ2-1	CASSPGTGGLSYNEQFF	TGTGCCAGCAGCCCCGGGACAGGGGGACTGTCCTACAATGAGCAGTTCTTC
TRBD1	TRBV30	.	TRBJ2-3	CAWSVTGTLRDTQYF	TGTGCCTGGAGTGTGACAGGGACCCTCAGGGATACGCAGTATTTT
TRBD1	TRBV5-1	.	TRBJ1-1	CASSLGFGQGQNTEAFF	TGCGCCAGCAGCTTGGGTTTTGGACAGGGACAGAACACTGAAGCTTTCTTT
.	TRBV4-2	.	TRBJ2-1	CASSPDERAYNEQFF	TGTGCCAGCAGCCCCGACGAGCGAGCGTACAATGAGCAGTTCTTC
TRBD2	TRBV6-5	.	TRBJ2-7	CASHGRAYEQYF	TGTGCCAGTCATGGGAGGGCCTACGAGCAGTACTTC
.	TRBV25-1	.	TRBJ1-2	CASSNEGLEGYTF	TGTGCCAGCAGTAATGAAGGACTAGAAGGCTACACCTTC
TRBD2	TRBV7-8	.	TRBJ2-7	CASSRLAGVSYEQYF	TGTGCCAGCAGCCGACTAGCGGGAGTATCCTACGAGCAGTACTTC
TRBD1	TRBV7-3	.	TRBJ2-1	CASSPGGTGAYNEQFF	TGTGCCAGCAGCCCCGGCGGGACAGGGGCCTACAATGAGCAGTTCTTC
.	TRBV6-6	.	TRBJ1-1	CASKRGGESTEAFF	TGTGCCAGCAAACGAGGAGGGGAAAGTACTGAAGCTTTCTTT
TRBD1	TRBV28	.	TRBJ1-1	CASSSQGIGYTEAFF	TGTGCCAGCAGTTCACAGGGGATAGGGTACACTGAAGCTTTCTTT
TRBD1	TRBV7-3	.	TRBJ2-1	CASSQGQVFPEQFF	TGTGCCAGCAGTCAAGGACAGGTTTTCCCTGAGCAGTTCTTC
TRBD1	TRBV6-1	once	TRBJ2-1	CASYRDRGTYNEQFF	TGTGCCAGCTACCGGGACAGGGGGACCTACAATGAGCAGTTCTTC
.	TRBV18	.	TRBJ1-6	CASSPSGQDSPLHF	TGTGCCAGCTCACCATCGGGACAAGACTCACCCCTCCACTTT
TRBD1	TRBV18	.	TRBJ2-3	CASSLQGAPSTDTQYF	TGTGCCAGCTCTCTTCAGGGGGCGCCTAGCACAGATACGCAGTATTTT
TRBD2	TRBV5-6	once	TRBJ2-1	CASSFGTGGIYNEQFF	TGTGCCAGCAGCTTCGGTACGGGAGGAATTTACAATGAGCAGTTCTTC
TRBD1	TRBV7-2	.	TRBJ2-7	CASSTDRGPSYEQYF	TGTGCCAGCAGTACTGACAGGGGGCCCTCCTACGAGCAGTACTTC
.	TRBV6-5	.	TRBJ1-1	CASSYESGLNTEAFF	TGTGCCAGCAGCTACGAGTCGGGTTTGAACACTGAAGCTTTCTTT
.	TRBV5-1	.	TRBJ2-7	CASSLQTSNYEQYF	TGCGCCAGCAGCTTGCAGACTAGTAACTACGAGCAGTACTTC
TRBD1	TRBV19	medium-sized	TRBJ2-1	CASSPSNRGKAYNEQFF	TGTGCCAGTAGTCCCTCCAACAGGGGAAAGGCCTACAATGAGCAGTTCTTC
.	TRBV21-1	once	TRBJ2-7	CASSSGVTLGEQYF	TGTGCCAGCAGCTCCGGGGTCACGCTAGGAGAGCAGTACTTC
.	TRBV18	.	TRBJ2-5	CASSATGKETQYF	TGTGCCAGCTCAGCAACAGGGAAAGAGACCCAGTACTTC
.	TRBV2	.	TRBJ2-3	CASSEEGRETDTQYF	TGTGCCAGCAGTGAGGAGGGCCGGGAAACGGATACGCAGTATTTT
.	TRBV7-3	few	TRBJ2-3	CASSLNGGTDTQYF	TGTGCCAGCAGCTTAAACGGGGGCACAGATACGCAGTATTTT
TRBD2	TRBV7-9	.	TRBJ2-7	CASSLGNVGGVSYEQYF	TGTGCCAGCAGCTTAGGGAATGTGGGAGGGGTCTCCTACGAGCAGTACTTC
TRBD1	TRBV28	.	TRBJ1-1	CASSWDRELNTEAFF	TGTGCCAGCAGTTGGGACAGGGAATTGAACACTGAAGCTTTCTTT
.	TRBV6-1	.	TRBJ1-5	CASSEAFSDQPQHF	TGTGCCAGCAGTGAAGCGTTCAGCGATCAGCCCCAGCATTTT
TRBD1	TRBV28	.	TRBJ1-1	CASSLGTGGSTEAFF	TGTGCCAGCAGTTTGGGGACAGGGGGCAGCACTGAAGCTTTCTTT
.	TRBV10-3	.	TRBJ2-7	CAIRAFGSYYEQYF	TGTGCCATCAGAGCATTCGGGAGTTACTACGAGCAGTACTTC
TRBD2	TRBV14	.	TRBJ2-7	CASSQATSMVDEQYF	TGTGCCAGCAGCCAGGCGACTAGCATGGTCGACGAGCAGTACTTC
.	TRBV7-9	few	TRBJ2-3	CASRSTKLSTDTQYF	TGTGCCAGCAGATCTACAAAACTAAGCACAGATACGCAGTATTTT
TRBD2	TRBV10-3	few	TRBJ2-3	CAISRTSPQDTQYF	TGTGCCATCAGCCGGACTAGTCCCCAAGATACGCAGTATTTT
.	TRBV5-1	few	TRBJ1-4	CASNDPRSGNEKLFF	TGCGCCAGCAACGATCCCCGCTCGGGTAATGAAAAACTGTTTTTT
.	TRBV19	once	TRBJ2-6	CASSTGRSGANVLTF	TGTGCCAGTAGTACTGGGCGCTCTGGGGCCAACGTCCTGACTTTC
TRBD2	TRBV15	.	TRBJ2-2	CATSSRDYLNTGELFF	TGTGCCACCAGCAGCCGGGACTATCTGAACACCGGGGAGCTGTTTTTT